This TCR beta chain stems from a study of neoadjuvant nivolumab and ipilimumab in lung cancer. Study findings and constraints: TCR clonality did not significantly correlate with pathologic tumor regression. Resected-tumor TCR richness correlated positively with pretherapy blood richness.

A remark on this clone: Its specificity is not known.

The table came from immunoSEQ multiplex PCR; TCRdb's copy has only in-frame clones and leaves some out. The sample yields approximately 9,300 clones, 75% to 80% seen once. V lost 1 base and J 3 bases, leaving 7 bases between the germline ends. The CDR3 consists of 13 residues. From germline, CDR1 is KGHSH and CDR2 LQKENI. The specimen was tumor tissue, collected after neoadjuvant nivolumab, alone or with ipilimumab, at or shortly before surgery. The V call is TRBV18, the J call TRBJ2-7; possibly TRBD2 for D (5 bases). The receptor was derived from an adult with non-small cell lung cancer. Some clones in this sample may be carry-over from other donors' samples. The CDR3 region is CASSPRSGYEQYF. The CDR3 DNA follows: TGTGCCAGCTCACCACGAAGCGGCTACGAGCAGTACTTC.